The T cell receptor beta chain under discussion was sequenced for a study of blood T cell repertoires in COVID-19. Background on the study: The origin of the acute and convalescent COVID-19 samples was the United States, Italy and Spain. Sample material is recorded as cDNA or gDNA derived from T cells, B-cell-depleted T cells, or PBMCs.

In the original analysis: Reference gene primer amplification gave nucleated cell count estimates. Method: immunoSEQ multiplex PCR; TCRdb's copy keeps in-frame clones and lacks some. D and trimming were read from the DNA, whereas the V and J calls and clone size are those reported in that table. Of over 150,000 clones in the sample, more than 75% were seen once. Those enrolled in Seattle joined during active infection and were followed longitudinally afterward. The CDR3 spans 17 residues. Looked up from germline, CDR1 is SGHNT and CDR2 is YYREEE (reference sequence). The ends lost 0 bases at V and 7 bases at J; junction bases unmatched: 10.

The sequencing input was peripheral blood. V is TRBV5-4 and J is TRBJ2-2, with TRBD2 matching over 9 bases. This receptor was obtained from a man in his 60s with COVID-19, enrolled during active disease. CDR3 DNA: TGTGCCAGCAGCTTGGACTTAGGCGGGAGGGGGCACGGGGAGCTGTTTTTT. Translating gives CASSLDLGGRGHGELFF.